Shown below are 27 T cell receptor beta chains from a single sample sequenced in a study of blood T cell repertoires in COVID-19 (dated by TCRdb to between 2020 and 2021). The library was made by the immunoSEQ multiplex PCR assay. TCRdb limited this immuneACCESS table to in-frame rearrangements with V and J called. A share of clones is missing; checked studies link under half to unresolved V genes, and the rest is unexplained. Here the sample has about 400,000 clones; 89% occur a single time. The biggest ten clones account for 1% to 1.5% of the sample. The sequencing input was peripheral blood. These receptor sequences come from a man aged 35 to 55 with acute or convalescent COVID-19.

Note on this clone: The same CDR3 also results from other DNA sequences found in this sample. The gene calls are TRBV30 and TRBJ1-2; D is possibly TRBD1 (5 bases). CDR3 length equals 12 residues. Germline CDR1 is GTSNPN and CDR2 is SVGIG (reference sequence). The ends were cut back, 3 bases at V and 0 bases at J, with 5 bases in the middle. DNA of the CDR3: TGTGCCTGGAGCAGGGCTAACTATGGCTACACCTTC. Protein product: CAWSRANYGYTF.

This rearrangement joins TRBV4-2 to TRBJ2-2, with a weak D call TRBD2 (6 bases). V was pared by 0 bases and J by 0 bases, with 11 bases between. The CDR3 contains 17 residues. In germline, CDR1 is LGHNA, CDR2 YNFKEQ. The CDR3 DNA sequence: TGTGCCAGCAGCCAAGAGGGAGGCAGGTCGAACACCGGGGAGCTGTTTTTT. Translation: CASSQEGGRSNTGELFF.

The V gene is TRBV7-2, the J gene TRBJ2-6; D unresolved. V lost 5 bases and J 0 bases, leaving 14 bases between the germline ends. This CDR3 has 17 amino acids. CDR1 SGHTA and CDR2 FQGNSA come from the germline V gene. CDR3 coding DNA: TGTGCCAGCAGCCTCCCAGAGGCTCTCTCTGGGGCCAACGTCCTGACTTTC. It codes for CASSLPEALSGANVLTF.

The chain has TRBV9 and TRBJ1-2; 7 nucleotides agree with TRBD1. V dropped 3 bases and J dropped 8; count of bases not matched to a gene: 13. Germline V gene lookup returns CDR1 SGDLS and CDR2 YYNGEE. This CDR3 is built from 15 residues. DNA of the CDR3: TGTGCCAGCAGCGCCCGAGTTAGACAGGGCGGCGGCTACACCTTC. Its protein is CASSARVRQGGGYTF.

The chain recombines TRBV27 with TRBJ2-2, with TRBD2 matching over 9 bases. The trim removed 3 bases at V and 5 bases at J, leaving 13 bases unmatched. The length of the CDR3 is 18 residues. Germline values: CDR1 MNHEY, CDR2 SMNVEV (reference sequence). CDR3 nucleotide sequence: TGTGCCAGCAGTTTCCTTGGTTCTAGCGGGGTCCAAACCGGGGAGCTGTTTTTT. Translated: CASSFLGSSGVQTGELFF.

The chain employs TRBV12-5 and TRBJ2-7, with D possibly TRBD1 on 5 matching bases. Germline V gene data show CDR1 as LGHNT and CDR2 as FRNRAP. The CDR3 consists of 16 residues. With 0 bases removed from V and 1 base from J, the gap between germline ends came to 13 bases. The CDR3 bases are TGTGCTAGTGGTTTGGTACTGGGGCGGAAATCCTACGAGCAGTACTTC. Translation: CASGLVLGRKSYEQYF.

V is TRBV9 and J is TRBJ2-2, with 14 positions matching TRBD2. Germline V gene data show CDR1 as SGDLS and CDR2 as YYNGEE. With 5 bases clipped from V and 5 bases from J, the junction kept 8 bases outside the gene matches. The CDR3 covers 17 residues. CDR3 sequence: CASRLGLAGGETGELFF. The CDR3 nucleotides read TGTGCCAGCAGACTCGGACTAGCGGGGGGAGAGACCGGGGAGCTGTTTTTT. Filled out from reference TRBV9 and TRBJ2-2, the complete variable domain reads DSGVTQTPKHLITATGQRVTLRCSPRSGDLSVYWYQQSLDQGLQFLIQYYNGEERAKGNILERFSAQQFPDLHSELNLSSLELGDSALYFCASRLGLAGGETGELFFGEGSRLTVL.

The J gene is TRBJ1-6, the V gene TRBV5-1, with no clear D. V lost 4 bases to trimming and J lost 14 bases, with 25 bases between them. Per the germline V gene, CDR1 is SGHRS and CDR2 is YFSETQ. The CDR3 is 16 residues long. The CDR3 loop reads CASSPGNANTPVALHF. The CDR3 nucleotides are TGCGCCAGCAGCCCGGGGAACGCCAATACGCCGGTGGCCCTCCACTTT. Full variable domain (rest looked up from reference TRBV5-1 and TRBJ1-6): KAGVTQTPRYLIKTRGQQVTLSCSPISGHRSVSWYQQTPGQGLQFLFEYFSETQRNKGNFPGRFSGRQFSNSRSEMNVSTLELGDSALYLCASSPGNANTPVALHFGNGTRLTVT.

The chain employs TRBV9 and TRBJ2-1; 7 bases line up with TRBD1. The junction had 14 bases not matched to a gene; V was cut back by 4 bases and J by 4 bases. The germline V gene has CDR1 SGDLS and CDR2 YYNGEE. The CDR3 covers 17 residues. This CDR3 is CASSPPMGQGEYNEQFF. The CDR3 coding sequence is TGTGCCAGCAGCCCACCTATGGGGCAGGGGGAGTACAATGAGCAGTTCTTC.

The chain employs TRBV20-1 and TRBJ2-4; 8 nucleotides line up with TRBD2. Looked up from germline, CDR1 is DFQATT and CDR2 is SNEGSKA (reference sequence). Trimming cost V 3 bases and J 0 bases; bases outside gene matches: 4. The CDR3 has 15 amino acids. In DNA, the CDR3 is TGCAGTGCTAGTGGGACTAGTCTAGCCAAAAACATTCAGTACTTC. Translating gives CSASGTSLAKNIQYF.

The DNA of the CDR3 is TGTGCCAGCAGCCGACTATCGTACCAAGAGACCCAGTACTTC. It yields the protein CASSRLSYQETQYF. The chain combines TRBV6-5 with TRBJ2-5, with a possible D match to TRBD2 (5 bases). V lost 6 bases and J lost 0, with 11 bases in between. This CDR3 is built from 14 residues. CDR1 is MNHEY and CDR2 is SVGAGI in the germline V gene.

The chain employs TRBV7-9 and TRBJ2-1; 7 bases are a match to TRBD2. The CDR3 is 19 amino acids. The germline V gene has CDR1 SEHNR and CDR2 FQNEAQ (reference sequence). J was trimmed by 4 bases and V by 5 bases; bases with no gene match: 20. CDR3: CASSPLSDSVLADYNEQFF. CDR3 nucleotides: TGTGCCAGCAGCCCCCTATCGGACTCAGTCCTAGCGGATTACAATGAGCAGTTCTTC.

The genes are TRBV15 and TRBJ2-1, with TRBD1 matching 10 bases. The J segment lost 6 bases and the V segment lost 1 base, leaving 3 bases of the junction unmatched. The CDR3 covers 15 residues. Per germline, CDR1 LNHNV and CDR2 YYDKDF (reference sequence). CDR3 coding DNA: TGTGCCACCAGCAGAGCGCGGGACAGGGGCAATGAGCAGTTCTTC. As protein: CATSRARDRGNEQFF. Full variable domain (missing parts from reference TRBV15 and TRBJ2-1): DAMVIQNPRYQVTQFGKPVTLSCSQTLNHNVMYWYQQKSSQAPKLLFHYYDKDFNNEADTPDNFQSRRPNTSFCFLDIRSPGLGDTAMYLCATSRARDRGNEQFFGPGTRLTVL.

This clone showed up just once. This sequence joins TRBV28 and TRBJ2-7; the match to TRBD1 covers 7 bases. The germline gives CDR1 MDHEN, CDR2 SYDVKM. V lost 2 bases to trimming and J lost 3 bases; unmatched junction nucleotides: 13. The CDR3 extends over 17 amino acids. The CDR3 bases are TGTGCCAGCAGTTTAGGACCCACAGGGGTGCGCAACTACGAGCAGTACTTC. Encoded protein: CASSLGPTGVRNYEQYF. Based on the CDR3 plus reference TRBV28 and TRBJ2-7, the full variable domain is DVKVTQSSRYLVKRTGEKVFLECVQDMDHENMFWYRQDPGLGLRLIYFSYDVKMKEKGDIPEGYSVSREKKERFSLILESASTNQTSMYLCASSLGPTGVRNYEQYFGPGTRLTVT.

The chain joins TRBV12-3 or TRBV12-4 to TRBJ1-5, with D unclear. V lost 1 base and J 7 bases, leaving 8 bases between the germline ends. The CDR3 is made up of 13 amino acids. CDR3 sequence: CASSLEVAQPQHF. Written as DNA, the CDR3 is TGTGCCAGCAGTTTAGAAGTTGCGCAGCCCCAGCATTTT.

The CDR3 is CASSGANTGELFF. In DNA, the CDR3 is TGTGCCAGCAGCGGAGCGAACACCGGGGAGCTGTTTTTT. The chain carries TRBV9 and TRBJ2-2; unclear D gene. CDR3 length: 13 amino acids. Trimming cost V 3 bases and J 0 bases, with 3 bases left between them. From germline, CDR1 is SGDLS and CDR2 YYNGEE.

The rearrangement joins TRBV14 to TRBJ2-4; 7 bases line up with TRBD2. This CDR3 has 15 residues. With 5 bases clipped from V and 2 bases from J, the junction kept 6 bases outside the gene matches. Germline CDR1 and CDR2: SGHDN and FVKESK. CDR3 sequence (DNA): TGTGCCAGCAGCATCGGGGGGAAAACCAAAAACATTCAGTACTTC. Its protein product is CASSIGGKTKNIQYF.

DNA of the CDR3: TGTGCCAGCAGTGATATTGGGACAAGGCTATTCTATGGCTACACCTTC. The encoded protein is CASSDIGTRLFYGYTF. The chain employs TRBV2 and TRBJ1-2; D might be TRBD1 (6 bases). The V end lost 3 bases, the J end lost 4 bases, and 18 bases lay between the germline ends. The germline V gene has CDR1 SNHLY and CDR2 FYNNEI. The CDR3 length is 16 residues.

This clone was recorded a few times. The V and J genes are TRBV19 and TRBJ1-2; 10 nucleotides line up with TRBD1. CDR1 is LNHDA and CDR2 is SQIVND in the germline V gene (reference sequence). V gave up 6 bases and J gave up 7 bases; unmatched junction bases: 8. The CDR3 extends over 14 amino acids. CDR3 loop: CASRDQTGGLGYTF. The CDR3 nucleotides read TGTGCCAGTAGGGACCAGACAGGGGGCCTTGGCTACACCTTC.

V and J are TRBV27 and TRBJ1-1; D is ambiguous. CDR1 is MNHEY and CDR2 is SMNVEV in the germline V gene (reference sequence). The CDR3 consists of 12 residues. CDR3 in DNA: TGTGCATCGGGTCCGGTTTTGACTGAAGCTTTCTTT. It encodes CASGPVLTEAFF.

In this sample, this clone turned up once. The chain links TRBV28 to TRBJ2-7, with 8 bases identical to TRBD1. V lost 5 bases and J lost 4; bases outside the gene matches: 13. The CDR3 is 16 amino acids. Germline V CDR1 and CDR2: MDHEN, SYDVKM. CDR3 in amino acids: CASSTRDRLIEYEQYF. CDR3 DNA sequence: TGTGCCAGCAGTACACGGGACAGGTTAATAGAATACGAGCAGTACTTC.

The chain is built from TRBV6-5 and TRBJ2-3; TRBD1 matches at 7 bases. J was trimmed by 0 bases and V by 6 bases; bases with no gene match: 6. Germline assignment: CDR1 MNHEY and CDR2 SVGAGI. There are 15 residues in the CDR3. For the CDR3, the DNA is TGTGCCAGCAGGAGGGACAGCCTGAGCACAGATACGCAGTATTTT. It yields the protein CASRRDSLSTDTQYF.

The CDR3 reads CASSLGPGLGNEKLFF. CDR3 DNA sequence: TGTGCCAGCAGCTTGGGTCCAGGACTGGGGAATGAAAAACTGTTTTTT. This sequence joins TRBV5-4 and TRBJ1-4, with D uncertain. Germline V lookup: CDR1 SGHNT, CDR2 YYREEE (reference sequence). Trimming stripped 0 bases from V and 5 bases from J, with 14 bases between. The length of the CDR3 is 16 residues. Supplemented by reference TRBV5-4 and TRBJ1-4, the full variable domain reads ETGVTQSPTHLIKTRGQQVTLRCSSQSGHNTVSWYQQALGQGPQFIFQYYREEENGRGNFPPRFSGLQFPNYSSELNVNALELDDSALYLCASSLGPGLGNEKLFFGSGTQLSVL.

The V and J genes are TRBV11-2 and TRBJ2-7, with TRBD2 as a possible D gene (6 bases). The germline V and J ends were trimmed by 0 bases and 3 bases, with 9 bases remaining between them. This CDR3 has 14 amino acids. CDR1 is SGHAT, CDR2 FQNNGV, per germline. CDR3 loop: CASSLELGLYEQYF. CDR3 coding DNA: TGTGCCAGCAGCTTAGAACTGGGACTCTACGAGCAGTACTTC.

A note on this clone: Possible read error: a much larger clone is one base away. In the same sample, other DNA sequences code for this CDR3. The V and J genes are TRBV7-9 and TRBJ1-1, with D perhaps matching TRBD1 (5 bases). The V and J ends lost 6 bases and 8 bases respectively, with 13 bases between them. The CDR3 loop spans 12 amino acids. Germline values: CDR1 SEHNR, CDR2 FQNEAQ (reference sequence). CDR3 residues: CASSPDSIEAFF. The CDR3 nucleotides are TGTGCCAGCAGTCCTGACAGCATCGAAGCTTTCTTT.

The chain links TRBV5-5 to TRBJ1-2; 10 nucleotides match TRBD1. Germline-derived CDR1 and CDR2 are SGHKS and YYEKEE (reference sequence). The CDR3 loop spans 15 amino acids. Trimming removed 3 bases from V and 4 bases from J; junction bases left unmatched: 6. CDR3 DNA sequence: TGTGCCAGCAGCTCGAGACAGGGGGCGATCTATGGCTACACCTTC. Amino acid sequence: CASSSRQGAIYGYTF.

This sequence joins TRBV18 and TRBJ1-3, with TRBD1 matching 8 bases. The CDR3 sequence is 18 residues long. Germline CDR1 reads KGHSH; CDR2 reads LQKENI. V lost 2 bases, J lost 0 bases, and 9 bases stayed unmatched. CDR3 bases: TGTGCCAGCTCACCAAGCGGCCGGACAGGGACCTCTGGAAACACCATATATTTT. Translated, it gives CASSPSGRTGTSGNTIYF.